Here is one TCR beta chain with its context. Its specificity is unknown. Autoimmune disease history or systemic immunosuppression excluded patients. This specimen comes from a study of OX40 agonist ivuxolimab in advanced cancers. Study information: Checkpoint inhibitors had been given previously to 40% of patients. Study-wide findings and caveats: Researchers report that CD8+ T cells had, on average, more expanded clones than CD4+.

Germline CDR1 and CDR2: LNHDA and SQIVND (reference sequence). Trimming stripped 5 bases from V and 0 bases from J, with 15 bases between. CDR3 length: 16 residues. Using immunoSEQ multiplex PCR, the repertoire was profiled, and TCRdb retains in-frame clones only, with some absent. The sample lists approximately 81,000 clones, roughly 91% occurring once. The TCR sequence derives from an adult with an advanced solid tumor such as melanoma, head and neck, liver or kidney cancer. The chain uses TRBV19 and TRBJ2-3; the D gene could be TRBD1 or TRBD2 (5 bases each). The sample consisted of CD4+ or CD8+ T cells sorted from blood, taken in a trial of the OX40 agonist ivuxolimab. The CDR3 spells CASSPLGDLSTDTQYF. The CDR3 bases are TGTGCCAGTAGTCCTTTGGGGGACCTAAGCACAGATACGCAGTATTTT.